This T cell receptor beta chain was captured in a study of T cell repertoires in cytomegalovirus infection. Background on the study: Recently identified HLA-C-restricted CMV epitopes and well-studied HLA-B-restricted CMV epitopes were used by the study. Indications of both CMV infection and matching HLA type were provided by public TCR beta signatures.

This clonotype was detected a few times. Its specificity is not known. V shed 5 bases and J shed 5 bases, with 22 bases lying between them. The CDR3 length is 17 residues. Study-wide results and limits: The cumulative frequency of public TCR beta families distinguished individuals who carried CMV together with the relevant HLA. What dominated the ex vivo response were HLA-C-restricted CMV-specific TCR beta clonotypes.

TCRdb reprocessed the reads with MiXCR, giving one entry per CDR3 protein. The sample records tens of thousands of distinct CDR3 sequences, 45% to 50% being singletons. The sequence was obtained from a human donor in good health (CMV status not recorded). Some clones in this sample may be carry-over from other donors' samples. The gene calls are TRBV12-3 or TRBV12-4 and TRBJ2-1; no clear D gene. Sequences were derived from CD8+ T cells from cultured PBMCs, sampled from culture after CMV antigen stimulation. The CDR3 DNA sequence: TGTGCCAGCAGTCCTGCCTCCGGGTTCTCACTCGACAATGAGCAGTTCTTC. Residues: CASSPASGFSLDNEQFF.